Following are 27 T cell receptor beta chains from one sample sequenced in a study of T cell responses to AZD1222 COVID-19 vaccine. Sequenced by immunoSEQ multiplex PCR; TCRdb stores in-frame clones only, minus some. Of roughly 140,000 clones listed, 70% to 90% are singletons. The sample consisted of peripheral blood, taken on day 0 of MenACWY control vaccination. These receptors were collected from an adult in good health.

This chain links TRBV27 with TRBJ2-7, with 10 bases lining up with TRBD1. CDR1 is MNHEY, CDR2 SMNVEV, per germline (reference sequence). V shed 2 bases, J shed 1 base, and the junction held 2 bases outside the gene matches. The CDR3 length is 15 residues. This CDR3 reads CASSLKGQGSYEQYF. The CDR3 coding sequence is TGTGCCAGCAGTTTAAAGGGACAGGGGTCCTACGAGCAGTACTTC.

V is TRBV11-2 and J is TRBJ2-7; no clear D gene. V gave up 0 bases and J gave up 0 bases, with 9 bases separating them. CDR1 is SGHAT, CDR2 FQNNGV, per germline. The CDR3 has 15 amino acids. The CDR3 region has the DNA TGTGCCAGCAGCTTAGAACGCATAGCCTCCTACGAGCAGTACTTC. Translation: CASSLERIASYEQYF.

This chain links TRBV10-2 with TRBJ1-2, with a possible D match to TRBD1 (5 bases). CDR3 length: 13 amino acids. Germline lookup yields CDR1 WSHSY and CDR2 SAAADI. The V end was cut by 7 bases, the J end by 5 bases, with 14 bases between. CDR3 nucleotides: TGCGCCAGCAAACCGGGGGATGGTTATGGCTACACCTTC. This translates into CASKPGDGYGYTF.

This chain joins TRBV10-3 and TRBJ1-6; 7 nucleotides match TRBD1. Trimming took 6 bases from V and 10 from J; bases not matched to a gene: 9. This CDR3 has 14 amino acids. Germline V gene lookup returns CDR1 ENHRY and CDR2 SYGVKD. The CDR3 coding sequence is TGTGCCATCAGGGGGACGGGACAGATATCACCCCTCCACTTT. Its protein is CAIRGTGQISPLHF.

The chain recombines TRBV29-1 with TRBJ2-7; D remains unclear. Germline lookup yields CDR1 SQVTM and CDR2 ANQGSEA. The V and J ends lost 3 bases and 5 bases respectively, with 8 bases between them. The CDR3 is 11 amino acids. The CDR3 spells CSVEAPDEQYF. CDR3 nucleotides: TGCAGCGTTGAGGCCCCCGACGAGCAGTACTTC.

This rearrangement joins TRBV5-4 to TRBJ2-3; D might be TRBD2 (6 bases). Germline lookup yields CDR1 SGHNT and CDR2 YYREEE (reference sequence). The V and J ends lost 3 bases and 0 bases respectively, with 14 bases between them. The CDR3 is 16 amino acids. The CDR3 DNA sequence: TGTGCCAGCAGCTCCGGCGGAGGGGCTAGCACAGATACGCAGTATTTT. It translates to CASSSGGGASTDTQYF.

CDR3 nucleotides: TGTGCCAGCAGTGAACAGAATAATTCACCCCTCCACTTT. Its protein is CASSEQNNSPLHF. The rearrangement uses TRBV6-4 and TRBJ1-6; the D is unclear. The CDR3 consists of 13 residues. Looked up from germline, CDR1 is MRHNA and CDR2 is SNTAGT. Trimming took 3 bases from V and 5 from J, leaving 5 bases between them.

The V gene is TRBV5-1, the J gene TRBJ1-1; TRBD1 matches at 9 bases. Germline values: CDR1 SGHRS, CDR2 YFSETQ. This CDR3 is built from 16 residues. Trimming cost V 4 bases and J 1 base; bases outside gene matches: 8. In DNA form, the CDR3 reads TGCGCCAGCAGCAGGGGGACAGGGCCGGAGAACACTGAAGCTTTCTTT. This codes for CASSRGTGPENTEAFF.

The chain combines TRBV7-9 with TRBJ2-7; perhaps TRBD1 as D (5 bases). This CDR3 is 15 amino acids long. Trimming pared 1 base from V and 6 bases from J, leaving 16 bases between. Germline CDR1 SEHNR, CDR2 FQNEAQ (reference sequence). The CDR3 sequence is CASSLGRAVTSEQYF. CDR3 nucleotide sequence: TGTGCCAGCAGCTTAGGCAGGGCGGTAACCAGCGAGCAGTACTTC.

The rearrangement uses TRBV28 and TRBJ2-6, with D possibly matching TRBD1 (6 bases). Germline V gene sequence: CDR1 MDHEN, CDR2 SYDVKM. Trimming stripped 5 bases from V and 0 bases from J, with 8 bases between. The CDR3 consists of 15 residues. CDR3 coding DNA: TGTGCCAGCAGTGGGGGCAACTCTGGGGCCAACGTCCTGACTTTC. Its translation is CASSGGNSGANVLTF.

V gene TRBV6-2 or TRBV6-3 combines with J gene TRBJ1-3; no firm D call. The CDR3 is 13 amino acids. Germline lookup yields CDR1 MNHEY and CDR2 SVGEGT. The germline V and J ends were trimmed by 6 bases and 0 bases, with 6 bases remaining between them. CDR3 residues: CASSWDSGNTIYF. For the CDR3, the DNA is TGTGCCAGCAGCTGGGACTCTGGAAACACCATATATTTT.

This sequence joins TRBV5-1 and TRBJ1-5, with D unresolved. This CDR3 is 13 amino acids long. CDR1 is SGHRS, CDR2 YFSETQ, per germline. Trimming removed 4 bases from V and 3 bases from J, with 8 bases in between. CDR3 amino acids: CASSPDTNQPQHF. The CDR3 DNA sequence: TGCGCCAGCAGCCCAGACACCAATCAGCCCCAGCATTTT.

This clone has just one count. The J gene is TRBJ2-1, the V gene TRBV19; D possibly corresponds to TRBD1 (5 bases). Trimming shortened V by 1 base and J by 10 bases, and 14 bases separated the two germline ends. The CDR3 contains 14 residues. Germline V gives CDR1 LNHDA, CDR2 SQIVND (reference sequence). The CDR3 DNA reads TGTGCCAGTAGTATAGGGGGCCCATCGCGAGAGCAGTTCTTC. Its protein is CASSIGGPSREQFF.

This clone is a singleton in its sample. CDR3 amino acids: CASSLDVTDYGYTF. The CDR3, as DNA: TGCGCCAGCAGCCTGGATGTGACAGACTATGGCTACACCTTC. The V and J genes are TRBV5-1 and TRBJ1-2, with a possible D match to TRBD1 (5 bases). This CDR3 has 14 residues. V lost 4 bases, J lost 3 bases, and 13 bases lay in between. In germline, CDR1 is SGHRS, CDR2 YFSETQ.

The chain combines TRBV27 with TRBJ1-6; a possible D gene is TRBD1 (5 bases). The V and J ends lost 6 bases and 5 bases respectively, with 11 bases between them. Germline CDR1 reads MNHEY; CDR2 reads SMNVEV (reference sequence). CDR3 length: 14 residues. The CDR3: CASSGGGNNSPLHF. CDR3 nucleotide sequence: TGTGCCAGCAGCGGGGGTGGTAATAATTCACCCCTCCACTTT.

This chain connects TRBV2 to TRBJ1-1; the D is unclear. V gave up 2 bases and J gave up 5 bases, with 15 bases separating them. The CDR3 covers 15 residues. Germline V gene sequence: CDR1 SNHLY, CDR2 FYNNEI. DNA for the CDR3: TGTGCCAGCAGTGAACGGACGATCAGAGGGACTGAAGCTTTCTTT. This encodes CASSERTIRGTEAFF.

CDR3 DNA: TGTGCCAGCAGCCGGGGACTAGCGGGAGACTACGAGCAGTACTTC. This translates into CASSRGLAGDYEQYF. This chain connects TRBV11-2 to TRBJ2-7; the match to TRBD2 covers 14 bases. Per the germline V gene, CDR1 is SGHAT and CDR2 is FQNNGV. This CDR3 is 15 amino acids long. V gave up 5 bases and J gave up 3 bases; unmatched junction bases: 3.

The chain carries TRBV5-1 and TRBJ1-3; D gene unclear. The germline V gene encodes CDR1 SGHRS and CDR2 YFSETQ. This CDR3 spans 15 amino acids. V was trimmed by 1 base and J by 1 base, leaving 9 bases between them. In DNA, the CDR3 is TGCGCCAGCAGCTTGTACCCAGCTTCTGGAAACACCATATATTTT. Translating it yields CASSLYPASGNTIYF.

The genes are TRBV11-3 and TRBJ1-1; D is ambiguous. The CDR3 is made up of 14 amino acids. Germline V gene lookup returns CDR1 SGHNT and CDR2 YENEEA. The V and J ends lost 1 base and 4 bases respectively, with 10 bases between them. In nucleotides, the CDR3 is TGTGCCAGCAGCTTAGGGCAGCAAGCCACTGAAGCTTTCTTT. It specifies CASSLGQQATEAFF.

The chain has TRBV7-9 and TRBJ2-7; D not resolved. The CDR3 runs to 14 residues. With 0 bases removed from V and 5 bases from J, the gap between germline ends came to 11 bases. Germline CDR1 reads SEHNR; CDR2 reads FQNEAQ (reference sequence). In DNA, the CDR3 is TGTGCCAGCAGCTTAGCCGGGTACGGAGACGAGCAGTACTTC. It codes for CASSLAGYGDEQYF. The full variable domain, rest sourced from reference TRBV7-9 and TRBJ2-7, is DTGVSQNPRHKITKRGQNVTFRCDPISEHNRLYWYRQTLGQGPEFLTYFQNEAQLEKSRLLSDRFSAERPKGSFSTLEIQRTEQGDSAMYLCASSLAGYGDEQYFGPGTRLTVT.

This clone was recorded once. This chain connects TRBV19 to TRBJ1-4, with a weak D call TRBD1 (5 bases). V was trimmed by 1 base and J by 7 bases, leaving 13 bases between them. Germline loops: CDR1 LNHDA, CDR2 SQIVND (reference sequence). This CDR3 spans 15 amino acids. For the CDR3, the DNA is TGTGCCAGTAGTATAGGCGACAGAGTGACTGAAAAACTGTTTTTT. Its protein is CASSIGDRVTEKLFF.

The chain is built from TRBV5-1 and TRBJ1-2; the match to TRBD1 covers 8 bases. The CDR3 has 15 residues. V trimming: 3 bases; J trimming: 5 bases; junction bases outside the gene matches: 9. Per germline, CDR1 SGHRS and CDR2 YFSETQ. The CDR3 coding sequence is TGCGCCAGCAGCTCGATGGGACAGGCCAAGTATGGCTACACCTTC. Protein: CASSSMGQAKYGYTF.

This chain uses TRBV5-1 with TRBJ2-3; TRBD2 matches 8 bases. Germline CDR1 SGHRS, CDR2 YFSETQ. J lost 5 bases, V lost 2 bases, and 7 bases had no gene match. This CDR3 has 15 residues. DNA of the CDR3: TGCGCCAGCAGCTTCGAGGGACTAGACTTAGATACGCAGTATTTT. Translated, it gives CASSFEGLDLDTQYF.

The rearrangement uses TRBV2 and TRBJ2-2, with TRBD2 matching over 8 bases. The CDR3 runs to 13 residues. The germline CDR1 and CDR2 sequences are SNHLY and FYNNEI. V was clipped by 5 bases and J by 6 bases; unmatched bases: 2. The DNA for the CDR3 is TGTGCCAGCAGTCTGGGACTAGCCGGGGAGCTGTTTTTT. Translation: CASSLGLAGELFF.

This clone was picked up a small number of times. This sequence joins TRBV11-3 and TRBJ1-1; D unresolved. V was shortened by 5 bases and J by 6 bases, with 16 bases between the two germline ends. Germline V gene sequence: CDR1 SGHNT, CDR2 YENEEA. The CDR3 runs 14 residues. The CDR3 region is CASSLTLSEAEAFF. The DNA for the CDR3 is TGTGCCAGCAGCCTTACGCTCTCAGAGGCTGAAGCTTTCTTT.

V usage is TRBV9 and J usage is TRBJ2-7, with D tentatively TRBD1 (5 bases). The germline V gene encodes CDR1 SGDLS and CDR2 YYNGEE. The V gene lost 3 bases and the J gene lost 5 bases, with 21 bases spanning the gap. The CDR3 is 16 amino acids. CDR3 sequence reads: CASSGRPAAGLNEQYF. The CDR3 DNA follows: TGTGCCAGCAGCGGTCGCCCGGCGGCAGGGTTGAACGAGCAGTACTTC.

The rearrangement joins TRBV7-2 to TRBJ2-1; D unclear. The germline V and J ends were trimmed by 2 bases and 9 bases, with 5 bases remaining between them. Germline CDR1 is SGHTA and CDR2 is FQGNSA. The CDR3 is 11 amino acids. CDR3 nucleotide sequence: TGTGCCAGCAGCTTAAATAGTGAGCAGTTCTTC. Protein sequence: CASSLNSEQFF.